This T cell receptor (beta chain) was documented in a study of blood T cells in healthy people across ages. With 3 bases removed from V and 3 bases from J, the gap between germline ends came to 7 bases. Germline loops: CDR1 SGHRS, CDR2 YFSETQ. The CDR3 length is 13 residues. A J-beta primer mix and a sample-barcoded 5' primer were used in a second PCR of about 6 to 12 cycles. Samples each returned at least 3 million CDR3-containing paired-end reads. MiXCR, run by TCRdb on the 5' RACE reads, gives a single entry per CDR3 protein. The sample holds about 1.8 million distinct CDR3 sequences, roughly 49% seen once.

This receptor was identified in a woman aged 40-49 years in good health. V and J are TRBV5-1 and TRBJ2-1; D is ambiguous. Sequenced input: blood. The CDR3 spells CASSYPGYNEQFF. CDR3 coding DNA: TGCGCCAGCAGCTATCCGGGCTACAATGAGCAGTTCTTC.